Reported below is one T cell receptor beta chain. The entry originates in a study of blood T cell repertoires in COVID-19. Study-level background: Both acute and convalescent COVID-19 samples were obtained from the United States, Italy and Spain. T cells, B-cell-depleted T cells, or PBMCs supplied cDNA or gDNA.

Germline V CDR1 and CDR2: KGHSH, LQKENI. The CDR3 length is 15 residues. With V trimmed by 3 bases and J by 0 bases, 4 bases remained unmatched. Original analysis: From reference gene primer amplification, estimates of nucleated cell counts were derived. This table comes from immunoSEQ multiplex PCR, and its TCRdb copy is limited to in-frame clones, with some not included. V and J calls and clone size follow that table, whereas D and trimming were derived from the DNA. The table has 55,000 to 75,000 clones, roughly 90% seen once. The V call is TRBV18, the J call TRBJ1-1; 7 bases fit TRBD1. The source is a human donor in a cohort sampled during active COVID-19. Input material: peripheral blood. The CDR3 loop is CASSPPGQLNTEAFF. The CDR3, as DNA: TGTGCCAGCTCACCTCCGGGACAGTTGAACACTGAAGCTTTCTTT.